The 16 T cell receptor beta chains below all came from one sample that was sequenced in a study of T cells in Graves' hyperthyroidism and ophthalmopathy. Using RNA transcripts as the source, TCR beta CDR3 regions were amplified. Using the HTBI primer set, a first-round RT-PCR was run on the TCR CDR3. A single record per CDR3 protein comes from TCRdb applying MiXCR to the multiplex PCR reads. Among around 430,000 distinct CDR3 sequences listed, about 15% were seen once. The material sequenced was blood. The receptors here all came from a woman aged 25 to 39 with Graves' hyperthyroidism.

Points on this clonotype: A much larger clone differs by one base, so this may be a read error. J is TRBJ2-3 and V is TRBV10-3; 8 bases align to TRBD2. This CDR3 is 13 amino acids long. V shed 9 bases, J shed 4 bases, and the junction held 6 bases outside the gene matches. Germline V gene lookup returns CDR1 ENHRY and CDR2 SYGVKD. The CDR3 DNA follows: TGTGCCATACCAGCGGGAGAACCAGATACGCAGTATTTT. Its protein product is CAIPAGEPDTQYF.

CDR3 in amino acids: CASRGTSATYEQYF. DNA for the CDR3: TGTGCCAGCAGGGGGACTAGCGCCACCTACGAGCAGTACTTC. The chain joins TRBV6-1 to TRBJ2-7; 10 bases agree with TRBD2. Germline V gives CDR1 MNHNS, CDR2 SASEGT. The V gene end was trimmed by 6 bases and the J gene end by 2 bases; junction bases not matched to a gene: 4. CDR3 length: 14 residues.

This chain joins TRBV20-1 and TRBJ2-3; 12 nucleotides match TRBD2. CDR3 length equals 15 residues. CDR1 and CDR2 (germline): DFQATT, SNEGSKA (reference sequence). V dropped 1 base and J dropped 4; count of bases not matched to a gene: 3. CDR3 region: CSARGLAGEADTQYF. CDR3 in DNA: TGCAGTGCTAGAGGACTAGCGGGAGAGGCAGATACGCAGTATTTT.

Notes on this clonotype: The CDR3 ends on some other residue instead of the conserved phenylalanine or tryptophan, so this is likely a read error. The genes are TRBV27 and TRBJ2-3; TRBD2 aligns across 12 bases. J gave up 0 bases and V 0 bases, and 4 bases lay outside the gene matches. In germline, CDR1 is MNHEY, CDR2 SMNVEV (reference sequence). The CDR3 consists of 18 residues. CDR3 residues: CASSLSAGTSGSTDTQYL. The CDR3 bases are TGTGCCAGCAGTTTATCGGCCGGGACTAGCGGGAGCACAGATACGCAGTATCTT.

This clonotype has just a few counts. V gene TRBV15 combines with J gene TRBJ2-3; no clear D gene. Germline CDR1 is LNHNV and CDR2 is YYDKDF (reference sequence). This CDR3 contains 13 residues. V was cut by 0 bases and J by 2 bases, with 3 bases left in between. CDR3 sequence (DNA): TGTGCCACCAGCAGAGATGCCACAGATACGCAGTATTTT. Residues: CATSRDATDTQYF.

Ten or more counts support this clonotype. This chain joins TRBV2 and TRBJ2-1, with D unresolved. The CDR3 has 13 amino acids. Trimming pared 3 bases from V and 8 bases from J, leaving 11 bases between. CDR1 and CDR2 (germline): SNHLY, FYNNEI. The CDR3 nucleotides read TGTGCCAGCAGTGATCTCCAGGTATATGAGCAGTTCTTC. Its protein product is CASSDLQVYEQFF.

This clonotype was detected only a few times. This chain joins TRBV5-8 and TRBJ1-1, with unresolved D. Germline V gene lookup returns CDR1 SGHTS and CDR2 YDEGEE. This CDR3 spans 16 amino acids. Between the trimmed V and J ends, which lost 0 bases and 5 bases, there was a span of 17 bases. The CDR3 loop reads CASSLDPGRSKTEAFF. Written as DNA, the CDR3 is TGTGCCAGCAGCTTGGATCCTGGGCGTAGTAAGACTGAAGCTTTCTTT.

This sequence joins TRBV19 and TRBJ2-1; unclear D gene. V lost 3 bases and J 5 bases, leaving 8 bases between the germline ends. This CDR3 contains 13 residues. Germline V CDR1 and CDR2: LNHDA, SQIVND (reference sequence). CDR3 residues: CASSMGLDNEQFF. CDR3 DNA: TGTGCCAGTAGTATGGGTCTAGACAATGAGCAGTTCTTC.

This clonotype was counted only a few times. The chain recombines TRBV24-1 with TRBJ2-1, with a tentative D call TRBD2 (6 bases). The ends were cut back, 5 bases at V and 8 bases at J, with 15 bases in the middle. The CDR3 covers 14 residues. CDR1 and CDR2 from the germline V gene are KGHDR and SFDVKD. The CDR3 is CATSAAGTAHEQFF. In nucleotides, the CDR3 is TGTGCCACCAGTGCCGCCGGGACTGCCCATGAGCAGTTCTTC.

This chain uses TRBV5-4 with TRBJ2-3; D possibly corresponds to TRBD2 (6 bases). Looked up from germline, CDR1 is SGHNT and CDR2 is YYREEE (reference sequence). The CDR3 runs 16 residues. V lost 2 bases and J 3 bases, leaving 16 bases between the germline ends. The CDR3 reads CASSFPLAVGTDTQYF. The CDR3 nucleotides are TGTGCCAGCAGCTTTCCCTTAGCGGTGGGGACAGATACGCAGTATTTT.

Remarks on this clonotype: A much larger clone sits a single nucleotide away, making a read error possible. This chain connects TRBV11-2 to TRBJ1-1; D is uncertain. The CDR3 has 13 amino acids. Germline V gene sequence: CDR1 SGHAT, CDR2 FQNNGV. CDR3 DNA sequence: TGTGCCAGCGTGGCAGAGATGAACACTGAAGCTTCCTTT. This gives the protein CASVAEMNTEASF.

This rearrangement joins TRBV29-1 to TRBJ2-7; 8 bases agree with TRBD1. The CDR3 is 15 amino acids. J lost 5 bases, V lost 1 base, and 10 bases had no gene match. Germline CDR1 reads SQVTM; CDR2 reads ANQGSEA. The CDR3 nucleotides read TGCAGCGTTGAAGTCCGGACAGGGCGTTTGGACGAGCAGTACTTC. Translation: CSVEVRTGRLDEQYF.

This clonotype showed up many times. V and J are TRBV30 and TRBJ2-6; 8 bases match TRBD1. Germline CDR1 and CDR2: GTSNPN and SVGIG (reference sequence). V lost 5 bases, J lost 1 base, and 4 bases stayed unmatched. The CDR3 covers 15 residues. CDR3 loop: CAWDRGQSGANVLTF. DNA for the CDR3: TGTGCCTGGGACAGGGGTCAGTCTGGGGCCAACGTCCTGACTTTC. Filled out from reference TRBV30 and TRBJ2-6, the complete variable domain reads SQTIHQWPATLVQPVGSPLSLECTVEGTSNPNLYWYRQAAGRGLQLLFYSVGIGQISSEVPQNLSASRPQDRQFILSSKKLLLSDSGFYLCAWDRGQSGANVLTFGAGSRLTVL.

In this sample, this clonotype turned up many times. The chain recombines TRBV20-1 with TRBJ1-1; D not resolved. V lost 0 bases and J lost 0, with 11 bases in between. The CDR3 length is 15 residues. The germline CDR1 and CDR2 sequences are DFQATT and SNEGSKA (reference sequence). The CDR3 here is CSARDRRELNTEAFF. Written as DNA, the CDR3 is TGCAGTGCTAGAGATCGAAGGGAGTTGAACACTGAAGCTTTCTTT.

This clonotype has ten or more counts. The DNA for the CDR3 is TGTGCCAGCAGCCTGTCAGGGACCCAGTACTTC. Its protein is CASSLSGTQYF. J is TRBJ2-5 and V is TRBV3-1, with D unclear. V lost 4 bases and J 7 bases, leaving 7 bases between the germline ends. The CDR3 length is 11 residues. Germline assignment: CDR1 LGHDT and CDR2 YNNKEL (reference sequence).

This clonotype was detected many times. The V call is TRBV27, the J call TRBJ2-1; 7 bases fit TRBD1. Germline V CDR1 and CDR2: MNHEY, SMNVEV (reference sequence). V trimming: 1 base; J trimming: 8 bases; junction bases outside the gene matches: 8. This CDR3 is built from 15 residues. CDR3 coding DNA: TGTGCCAGCAGTTTATACCTAGACAGGGTAGATGAGCAGTTCTTC. This translates into CASSLYLDRVDEQFF.